This TCR beta chain originates from a study of blood T cell repertoires in COVID-19. Study-wide context: Samples came from the United States, Italy and Spain, spanning acute and convalescent COVID-19. T cells, B-cell-depleted T cells, or PBMCs supplied cDNA or gDNA.

Recruited during active infection, patients (from Seattle) were subsequently followed longitudinally. CDR1 and CDR2 from the germline V gene are SQVTM and ANQGSEA. V shed 7 bases and J shed 0 bases, with 11 bases lying between them. This CDR3 comprises 13 residues. This clone turned up a few times. Other DNA variants within this sample encode the same CDR3. The authors' processing: Amplifying reference gene primers gave estimates of nucleated cell counts. The repertoire was sequenced with immunoSEQ multiplex PCR; TCRdb's copy has only in-frame clones and lacks some. That table gives V, J and clone size, and the DNA gave D and trimming. The table has over 150,000 clones, roughly 89% seen once; the top ten hold roughly an eighth.

The TCR was taken from a woman between 70 and 85 years old with COVID-19, enrolled during active disease. The chain recombines TRBV29-1 with TRBJ2-3, with D perhaps matching TRBD2 (6 bases). Input material: peripheral blood. The DNA of the CDR3 is TGCAGCGCCAAACGGGGGAGCACAGATACGCAGTATTTT. This translates into CSAKRGSTDTQYF.